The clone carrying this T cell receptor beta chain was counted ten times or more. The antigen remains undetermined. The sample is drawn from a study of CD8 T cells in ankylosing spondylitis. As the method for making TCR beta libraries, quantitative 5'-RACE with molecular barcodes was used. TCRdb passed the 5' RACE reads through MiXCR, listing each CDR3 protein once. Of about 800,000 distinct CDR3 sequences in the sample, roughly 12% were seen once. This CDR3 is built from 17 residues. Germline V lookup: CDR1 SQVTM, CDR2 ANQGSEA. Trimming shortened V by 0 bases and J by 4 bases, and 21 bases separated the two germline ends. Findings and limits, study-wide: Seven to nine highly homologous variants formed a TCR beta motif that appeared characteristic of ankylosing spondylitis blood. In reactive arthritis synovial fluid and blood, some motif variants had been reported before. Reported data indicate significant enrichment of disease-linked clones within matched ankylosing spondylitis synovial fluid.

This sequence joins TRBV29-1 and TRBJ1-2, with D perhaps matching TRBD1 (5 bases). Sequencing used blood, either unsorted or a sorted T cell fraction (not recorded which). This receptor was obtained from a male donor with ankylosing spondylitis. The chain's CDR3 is CSVEDWGYGRSSYGYTF. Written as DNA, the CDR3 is TGCAGCGTTGAAGATTGGGGCTATGGCCGCTCCTCCTATGGCTACACCTTC.